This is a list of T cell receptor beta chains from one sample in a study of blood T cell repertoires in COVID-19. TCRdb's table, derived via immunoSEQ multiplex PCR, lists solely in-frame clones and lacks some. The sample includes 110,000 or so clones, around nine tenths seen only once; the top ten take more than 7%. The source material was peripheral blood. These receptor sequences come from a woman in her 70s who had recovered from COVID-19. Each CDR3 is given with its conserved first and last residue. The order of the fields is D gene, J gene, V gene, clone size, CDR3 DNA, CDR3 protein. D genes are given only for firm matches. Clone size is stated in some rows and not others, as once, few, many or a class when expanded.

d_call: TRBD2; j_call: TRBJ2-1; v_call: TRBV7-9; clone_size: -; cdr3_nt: TGTGCCAGCAGTATCGGTGTGGGAGCGGGATACAATGAGCAGTTCTTC; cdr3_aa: CASSIGVGAGYNEQFF
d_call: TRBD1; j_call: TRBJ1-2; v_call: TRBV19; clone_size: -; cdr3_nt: TGTGCCAGTAGGATTGACAGGGACGATGGCTACACCTTC; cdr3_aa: CASRIDRDDGYTF
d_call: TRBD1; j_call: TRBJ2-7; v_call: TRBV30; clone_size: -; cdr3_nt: TGTGCCTGGGGTGGGACAGACAATACGGGGGAGCAGTACTTC; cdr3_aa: CAWGGTDNTGEQYF
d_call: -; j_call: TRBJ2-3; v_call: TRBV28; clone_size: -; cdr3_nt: TGTGCCAGCAGTTTTGGGCAGGGCCGCACAGATACGCAGTATTTT; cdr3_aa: CASSFGQGRTDTQYF
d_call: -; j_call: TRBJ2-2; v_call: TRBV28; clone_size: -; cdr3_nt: TGTGCCAGCAGGACAGCCCTACACACCGGGGAGCTGTTTTTT; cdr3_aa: CASRTALHTGELFF
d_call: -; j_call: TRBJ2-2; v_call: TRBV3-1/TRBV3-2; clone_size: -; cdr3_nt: TGTGCCAGCAGCCGAGGGGGGGGCTACACCGGGGAGCTGTTTTTT; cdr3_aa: CASSRGGGYTGELFF
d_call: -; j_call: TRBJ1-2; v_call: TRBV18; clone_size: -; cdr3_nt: TGTGCCAGCTCACCCTCCGGGGGGGGCTCTGGCTACACCTTC; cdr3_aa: CASSPSGGGSGYTF
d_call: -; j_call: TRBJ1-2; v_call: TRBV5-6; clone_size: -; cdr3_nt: TGTGCCAGCAGCGACACAGGGTTTGCCTATGGCTACACCTTC; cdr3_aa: CASSDTGFAYGYTF
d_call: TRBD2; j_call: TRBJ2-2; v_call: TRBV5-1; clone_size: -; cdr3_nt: TGCGCCAGCAGCCTTAGCGGGATACATAACACCGGGGAGCTGTTTTTT; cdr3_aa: CASSLSGIHNTGELFF
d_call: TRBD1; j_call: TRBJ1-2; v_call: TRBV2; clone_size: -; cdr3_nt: TGTGCCAGCAGTGATTATAGACAGGGTAACGGCTACACCTTC; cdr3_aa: CASSDYRQGNGYTF
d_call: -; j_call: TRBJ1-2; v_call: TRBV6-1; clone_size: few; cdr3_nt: TGTGCCAGCAGTGAAGACCTACCGCGTCAGGATGGCTACACCTTC; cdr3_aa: CASSEDLPRQDGYTF
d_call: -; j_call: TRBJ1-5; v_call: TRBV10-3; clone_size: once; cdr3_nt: TGTGCCATCAGTGAGGCGGGGGCCAGGAGCAATCAGCCCCAGCATTTT; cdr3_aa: CAISEAGARSNQPQHF
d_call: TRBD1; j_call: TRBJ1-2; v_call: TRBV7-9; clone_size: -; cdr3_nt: TGTGCCAGCAGCCCACTACCGACAGGGCCCTATGGCTACACCTTC; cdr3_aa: CASSPLPTGPYGYTF
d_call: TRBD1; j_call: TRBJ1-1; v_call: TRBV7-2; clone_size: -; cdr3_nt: TGTGCCAGCAGCTTAATCCCAACAGGGGCAAACACTGAAGCTTTCTTT; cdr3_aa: CASSLIPTGANTEAFF